This T cell receptor beta chain was obtained from a study of cytomegalovirus exposure and HLA in healthy donors. Study observations and caveats: Rarity marked most TCR sequences, yet some public TCRs occurred in many donors. The authors enumerated around 150 TCR beta chains as linked to cytomegalovirus. In vitro, a few CMV-associated chains proved specific for CMV antigens.

A note on this clone: Antigen: not known.

Libraries were prepared by immunoSEQ multiplex PCR; TCRdb keeps only in-frame clonotypes and omits some of them. There are around 150,000 clones in the sample; 85% to 90% occur only once, and 2.5% to 3% lies in the top ten. The donors were part of the validation cohort, which consisted of some 120 subjects and was separate from the first cohort of hundreds of subjects. Sequencing used PBMCs. This TCR was sampled from a man between 18 and 29 years old in good health and CMV-seronegative.

The CDR3 protein is CASSQVPAGSSYEQYF. The DNA for the CDR3 is TGCGCCAGCAGCCAAGTTCCAGCGGGAAGCTCCTACGAGCAGTACTTC. The genes are TRBV4-1 and TRBJ2-7; 7 bases align to TRBD2. CDR1 MGHRA and CDR2 YSYEKL come from the germline V gene. This CDR3 has 16 residues. V lost 1 base, J lost 0 bases, and 6 bases stayed unmatched.